One and the same sample provided the 23 T cell receptor beta chains below, sequenced in a study of spatial heterogeneity in lung cancer. Study-level findings and limits: The study found that expanded intratumoral alpha and beta TCR counts tracked tumor mutation counts.

For these receptors, no antigen is known. Stated time point: sample taken at primary tumor resection. TCRdb used MiXCR to reprocess the 5' RACE reads, holding one entry per CDR3 protein. The sample carries several thousand distinct CDR3 sequences, more than 15% recorded once. The sample was lung tumor tissue, taken at surgery. These receptors were obtained from a male donor with early-stage non-small cell lung cancer.

J is TRBJ2-7 and V is TRBV20-1; D is unresolved. The CDR3 has 19 amino acids. CDR1 and CDR2 (germline): DFQATT, SNEGSKA (reference sequence). V lost 3 bases and J 0 bases, leaving 27 bases between the germline ends. CDR3 in amino acids: CSASRLISVGPFFSYEQYF. CDR3 sequence (DNA): TGCAGTGCTAGCCGGTTAATTTCAGTCGGGCCATTTTTCTCCTACGAGCAGTACTTC.

To note about this clonotype: This may be a read error: a much more frequent sequence differs by one nucleotide. The V and J genes are TRBV19 and TRBJ2-3, with D possibly TRBD1 on 7 matching bases. CDR1 and CDR2 (germline): LNHDA, SQIVND (reference sequence). CDR3 size: 17 residues. The CDR3 DNA reads TGTGCCAGTAGTCCCTTCGGGGCGGGCGGAGGGACAGATACGCAGTGTTTT. Encoded protein: CASSPFGAGGGTDTQCF.

This clonotype was recorded at least ten times. This chain links TRBV5-1 with TRBJ2-7; 9 bases match TRBD2. V dropped 4 bases and J dropped 1; count of bases not matched to a gene: 6. Per the germline V gene, CDR1 is SGHRS and CDR2 is YFSETQ. The CDR3 contains 15 residues. In nucleotides, the CDR3 is TGCGCCAGCAGCAGAGGCGGGGGGGAGTCCTACGAGCAGTACTTC. Translation: CASSRGGGESYEQYF.

There are many counts of this clonotype. The rearrangement uses TRBV29-1 and TRBJ2-2; 7 nucleotides align to TRBD1. This CDR3 comprises 13 residues. CDR1 and CDR2 (germline): SQVTM, ANQGSEA. V was clipped by 6 bases and J by 7 bases; unmatched bases: 8. The CDR3 is CSVGTGDGGELFF. CDR3 nucleotides: TGCAGCGTGGGAACAGGGGACGGCGGGGAGCTGTTTTTT.

This clonotype is medium-sized within its sample. V is TRBV29-1 and J is TRBJ2-5; 8 bases match TRBD2. There are 12 residues in the CDR3. Trimming removed 6 bases from V and 7 bases from J; junction bases left unmatched: 7. CDR1 SQVTM and CDR2 ANQGSEA come from the germline V gene. The DNA for the CDR3 is TGCAGCGTCCCGGGGGGGCTAACGACCCAGTACTTC. It yields the protein CSVPGGLTTQYF.

This clonotype is categorized as medium-sized. The chain links TRBV27 to TRBJ1-2; D remains unclear. The CDR3 totals 14 residues. From germline, CDR1 is MNHEY and CDR2 SMNVEV (reference sequence). Trimming removed 5 bases at V and 8 bases at J, with 18 bases between. The CDR3 spells CASSQTAVGGGYTF. DNA for the CDR3: TGTGCCAGCAGTCAAACGGCAGTCGGAGGGGGCTACACCTTC.

This clonotype is categorized as medium-sized. CDR3 sequence: CASSVGTSGSTYEQYF. Written as DNA, the CDR3 is TGTGCCAGCAGCGTAGGGACTAGCGGGAGTACCTACGAGCAGTACTTC. The V and J genes are TRBV9 and TRBJ2-7, with 13 bases aligning to TRBD2. The V gene's germline CDR1 is SGDLS and CDR2 YYNGEE. The length of the CDR3 is 16 residues. Losses at the gene ends were 0 bases for V and 2 bases for J; bases not matched to a gene: 2.

Sample share makes this clonotype large. The V gene is TRBV12-3 or TRBV12-4, the J gene TRBJ1-4; no reliable D call. The length of the CDR3 is 14 residues. The V end was cut by 7 bases, the J end by 7 bases, with 16 bases between. CDR3 in amino acids: CASTMRLGSEKLFF. DNA of the CDR3: TGTGCCAGCACCATGAGGCTCGGAAGTGAAAAACTGTTTTTT.

By proportion, this clonotype is medium-sized. V and J are TRBV28 and TRBJ1-6, with TRBD1 matching 8 bases. The V segment lost 6 bases and the J segment 10 bases; nucleotides outside the gene matches: 11. The CDR3 length is 15 residues. Germline V gene data show CDR1 as MDHEN and CDR2 as SYDVKM. For the CDR3, the DNA is TGTGCCAGCAGAAGGACAGGGCCGACTGGGTCACCCCTCCACTTT. It encodes CASRRTGPTGSPLHF. The full variable domain, its missing parts supplied by reference TRBV28 and TRBJ1-6, is DVKVTQSSRYLVKRTGEKVFLECVQDMDHENMFWYRQDPGLGLRLIYFSYDVKMKEKGDIPEGYSVSREKKERFSLILESASTNQTSMYLCASRRTGPTGSPLHFGNGTRLTVT.

J is TRBJ2-2 and V is TRBV20-1; 9 bases line up with TRBD2. The CDR3 covers 14 residues. Unmatched junction bases numbered 5, after V lost 6 bases and J lost 3 bases. The V gene's germline CDR1 is DFQATT and CDR2 SNEGSKA (reference sequence). The CDR3 bases are TGCAGTGCAGTAGCGGGAGAACACACCGGGGAGCTGTTTTTT. This codes for CSAVAGEHTGELFF.

By share, this clonotype counts as large. The chain employs TRBV20-1 and TRBJ2-7; D may correspond to TRBD1 or TRBD2 (5 bases each). The CDR3 is 12 amino acids. V was trimmed by 6 bases and J by 9 bases, leaving 18 bases between them. CDR1 is DFQATT and CDR2 is SNEGSKA in the germline V gene (reference sequence). In DNA form, the CDR3 reads TGCAGTGCATCCGGGACGCCGAACCCGCAGTACTTC. Protein product: CSASGTPNPQYF.

This clonotype was seen at least ten times. The chain has TRBV12-3 or TRBV12-4 and TRBJ2-7, with 8 bases that match TRBD1. CDR3 length: 18 amino acids. Unmatched junction bases numbered 19, after V lost 5 bases and J lost 4 bases. The CDR3 DNA sequence: TGTGCCAGCAGTCCCACGGTACACCGGGACAGGCGATTTTACGAGCAGTACTTC. The encoded protein is CASSPTVHRDRRFYEQYF.

The J gene is TRBJ2-5, the V gene TRBV19; TRBD1 aligns across 7 bases. CDR3 size: 15 residues. With 3 bases clipped from V and 1 base from J, the junction kept 5 bases outside the gene matches. Germline CDR1 LNHDA, CDR2 SQIVND (reference sequence). This CDR3 reads CASSIGDRVQETQYF. CDR3 DNA: TGTGCCAGTAGTATCGGCGACAGGGTCCAAGAGACCCAGTACTTC.

This clonotype came up a few times. V and J are TRBV12-3 or TRBV12-4 and TRBJ2-1; 14 bases fit TRBD2. The CDR3 spans 16 residues. V lost 1 base, J lost 7 bases, and 3 bases stayed unmatched. The CDR3 DNA is TGTGCCAGCAGTTTAGGACTAGCGGGGGGGCCGAATGAGCAGTTCTTC. Its translation is CASSLGLAGGPNEQFF.

This clonotype is categorized as medium-sized. The chain employs TRBV7-9 and TRBJ2-7; D is uncertain. Germline-derived CDR1 and CDR2 are SEHNR and FQNEAQ (reference sequence). This CDR3 is built from 13 residues. V gave up 5 bases and J gave up 9 bases, with 17 bases separating them. CDR3 sequence reads: CASSLVGVPGQYF. The DNA for the CDR3 is TGTGCCAGCAGCCTCGTCGGCGTGCCGGGGCAGTACTTC. Supplemented by reference TRBV7-9 and TRBJ2-7, the full variable domain reads DTGVSQNPRHKITKRGQNVTFRCDPISEHNRLYWYRQTLGQGPEFLTYFQNEAQLEKSRLLSDRFSAERPKGSFSTLEIQRTEQGDSAMYLCASSLVGVPGQYFGPGTRLTVT.

This clonotype was picked up many times. The chain recombines TRBV4-2 with TRBJ1-5, with no clear D. V was pared by 3 bases and J by 6 bases, with 18 bases between. The V gene's germline CDR1 is LGHNA and CDR2 YNFKEQ. The CDR3 is 16 amino acids. The CDR3 nucleotides read TGTGCCAGCAGCCAGAATGAGGGCTCATTGGGTCAGCCCCAGCATTTT. Its protein product is CASSQNEGSLGQPQHF.

By sample fraction, this clonotype is medium-sized. V usage is TRBV28 and J usage is TRBJ2-2; 14 bases map to TRBD2. The CDR3 length is 17 residues. Germline values: CDR1 MDHEN, CDR2 SYDVKM. V dropped 5 bases and J dropped 6; count of bases not matched to a gene: 8. The CDR3 DNA is TGTGCCAGCAGTCCGGGACTAGCGGGAGTTGCGGCCGGGGAGCTGTTTTTT. Protein sequence: CASSPGLAGVAAGELFF.

The chain has TRBV28 and TRBJ2-5, with unresolved D. The V gene's germline CDR1 is MDHEN and CDR2 SYDVKM. CDR3 length: 14 amino acids. Trimming removed 8 bases at V and 0 bases at J, with 13 bases between. The CDR3 DNA is TGTGCCAGCGAAGACCAACGGTACCAAGAGACCCAGTACTTC. It specifies CASEDQRYQETQYF.

The chain joins TRBV5-5 to TRBJ2-5; no definite D call. This CDR3 has 14 residues. Trimming shortened V by 0 bases and J by 1 base, and 7 bases separated the two germline ends. Germline values: CDR1 SGHKS, CDR2 YYEKEE (reference sequence). CDR3 sequence: CASSLEQSQETQYF. The DNA of the CDR3 is TGTGCCAGCAGCTTGGAACAGAGCCAAGAGACCCAGTACTTC.

V usage is TRBV27 and J usage is TRBJ2-5; D possibly corresponds to TRBD2 (6 bases). The CDR3 loop spans 14 amino acids. CDR1 is MNHEY and CDR2 is SMNVEV in the germline V gene (reference sequence). V was cut by 1 base and J by 2 bases, with 8 bases left in between. CDR3 DNA: TGTGCCAGCAGTTTATGGAGGGGTCAAGAGACCCAGTACTTC. Protein product: CASSLWRGQETQYF.

Judged by abundance, this clonotype is medium-sized (0.01 to 0.1%). The chain links TRBV20-1 to TRBJ2-7; no clear D gene. V was cut by 6 bases and J by 2 bases, with 20 bases left in between. The V gene's germline CDR1 is DFQATT and CDR2 SNEGSKA (reference sequence). The CDR3 extends over 15 amino acids. The CDR3: CSAKGVGTSPYEQYF. CDR3 in DNA: TGCAGTGCCAAGGGTGTGGGTACCTCTCCCTACGAGCAGTACTTC.

This clonotype rates as medium-sized. The chain employs TRBV5-1 and TRBJ2-1; tentative D call: TRBD2 (6 bases). Germline V gene sequence: CDR1 SGHRS, CDR2 YFSETQ. The CDR3 extends over 14 amino acids. The V and J ends lost 0 bases and 9 bases respectively, with 13 bases between them. The CDR3 is CASSLVDGRGEQFF. The CDR3, as DNA: TGCGCCAGCAGCTTGGTTGACGGGAGAGGTGAGCAGTTCTTC.

Within the sample, this clonotype is medium-sized. The chain couples TRBV4-2 to TRBJ2-7; TRBD1 might be the D (6 bases). Trimming shortened V by 0 bases and J by 2 bases, and 11 bases separated the two germline ends. Germline lookup yields CDR1 LGHNA and CDR2 YNFKEQ. The CDR3 has 15 amino acids. CDR3 bases: TGTGCCAGCAGCCAAGAGAAGACAGGCCCCTACGAGCAGTACTTC. Translated, it gives CASSQEKTGPYEQYF.